A selection of T cell receptor beta chains follows, all from one sample in a study of T-cell reconstitution after alpha-beta-depleted transplantation in children. TCRdb used MiXCR to reprocess the PCR reads, holding one entry per CDR3 protein. In the table there are hundreds of thousands of distinct CDR3 sequences, about a sixth of which are singletons. The starting material was PBMCs from the stem cell graft donor, obtained from the stem cell graft. These receptors originate from a human donor who donated a stem cell graft to a child with acute lymphoblastic leukemia. Each CDR3 is given with its conserved first and last residue. Each record gives: J gene, clone size, V gene, D gene, CDR3 DNA, CDR3 protein. A D gene is named only where the DNA matches it firmly. The listing skips clone size in some rows; elsewhere it reads once, few, many or a size class.

j_gene: TRBJ1-4
abundance: few
v_gene: TRBV2
d_gene: NA
CDR3nt: TGTGCCACCCTTAGGCGTCCTAATGAAAAACTGTTTTTT
CDR3aa: CATLRRPNEKLFF

j_gene: TRBJ2-3
abundance: NA
v_gene: TRBV7-9
d_gene: NA
CDR3nt: TGTGCCATCAGCGGGCAGAGCACAGATACGCAGTATTTT
CDR3aa: CAISGQSTDTQYF

j_gene: TRBJ1-1
abundance: NA
v_gene: TRBV12-3/TRBV12-4
d_gene: TRBD1
CDR3nt: TGTGCCAGCAGTCTCGGACAGGAGGGGGCTTTCTTT
CDR3aa: CASSLGQEGAFF

j_gene: TRBJ2-3
abundance: NA
v_gene: TRBV9
d_gene: NA
CDR3nt: TGTGCCAGCAGCAACGAATTAGCACCAGATACGCAGTATTTT
CDR3aa: CASSNELAPDTQYF

j_gene: TRBJ2-7
abundance: few
v_gene: TRBV3-1
d_gene: TRBD2
CDR3nt: TGTGCCAGCAGCCGGACTAGCGCCTCCTACGAGCAGTACTTC
CDR3aa: CASSRTSASYEQYF

j_gene: TRBJ2-1
abundance: few
v_gene: TRBV5-1
d_gene: TRBD1
CDR3nt: TGCGCCAGCAGCGTAGGAGGGACAGGGGGTTCCGAGCAGTTCTTC
CDR3aa: CASSVGGTGGSEQFF

j_gene: TRBJ2-1
abundance: NA
v_gene: TRBV5-6
d_gene: TRBD2
CDR3nt: TGTGCCAGCAGCTGGGGGACGGGGGGAGGTGAGCAGTTCTTC
CDR3aa: CASSWGTGGGEQFF

j_gene: TRBJ1-2
abundance: NA
v_gene: TRBV4-1
d_gene: NA
CDR3nt: TGCGCCAGCAGCCAAGGTCAAAGATATGGCTACACCTTC
CDR3aa: CASSQGQRYGYTF

j_gene: TRBJ2-3
abundance: NA
v_gene: TRBV5-6
d_gene: TRBD2
CDR3nt: TGTGCCAGCAGCTTGAGGACTAGCGGGAGGGATACGCAGTATTTT
CDR3aa: CASSLRTSGRDTQYF

j_gene: TRBJ1-3
abundance: NA
v_gene: TRBV5-1
d_gene: TRBD1
CDR3nt: TGCGCCAGCAGCTCTTCGGGACAGGGGCCGCCGTACACCATATATTTT
CDR3aa: CASSSSGQGPPYTIYF

j_gene: TRBJ2-1
abundance: few
v_gene: TRBV4-1
d_gene: TRBD2
CDR3nt: TGCGCCAGCAGCCCTTGGGACGGACTAGCGGGAAGTGAGCAGTTCTTC
CDR3aa: CASSPWDGLAGSEQFF

j_gene: TRBJ1-5
abundance: few
v_gene: TRBV5-5
d_gene: TRBD1
CDR3nt: TGTGCCAGCAGTTCCGGGACAGGGCGAGGTAATCAGCCCCAGCATTTT
CDR3aa: CASSSGTGRGNQPQHF

j_gene: TRBJ2-1
abundance: NA
v_gene: TRBV18
d_gene: NA
CDR3nt: TGTGCCAGCTCAACCATCAAGGGTAGGTCCTACAATGAGCAGTTCTTC
CDR3aa: CASSTIKGRSYNEQFF

j_gene: TRBJ2-1
abundance: NA
v_gene: TRBV7-9
d_gene: NA
CDR3nt: TGTGCCAGCAGCCAATCAACCCCCGAGCTAGGGTTCTTC
CDR3aa: CASSQSTPELGFF

j_gene: TRBJ1-1
abundance: many
v_gene: TRBV12-3/TRBV12-4
d_gene: NA
CDR3nt: TGTGCCAGCAGTTTATGGGGGGAAGCTTTCTTT
CDR3aa: CASSLWGEAFF

j_gene: TRBJ2-2
abundance: NA
v_gene: TRBV29-1
d_gene: NA
CDR3nt: TGCAGCGTTGAAGCCGGCACCGGGGAGCTGTTTTTT
CDR3aa: CSVEAGTGELFF

j_gene: TRBJ2-5
abundance: NA
v_gene: TRBV5-1
d_gene: NA
CDR3nt: TGCGCTGGCTGGGGTTTGACGGAGTACAAAGAGACCCAGTACTTC
CDR3aa: CAGWGLTEYKETQYF

j_gene: TRBJ2-4
abundance: few
v_gene: TRBV7-8
d_gene: TRBD2
CDR3nt: TGTGCCAGCAGCTTAGATGCGGGACTAGCGGGCATTCAGTACTTC
CDR3aa: CASSLDAGLAGIQYF

j_gene: TRBJ2-7
abundance: NA
v_gene: TRBV5-1
d_gene: TRBD2
CDR3nt: TGCGCCAGCAGCTGGGGACTAGAACCTTCCTACGAGCAGTACTTC
CDR3aa: CASSWGLEPSYEQYF

j_gene: TRBJ2-7
abundance: few
v_gene: TRBV9
d_gene: NA
CDR3nt: TGTGCCAGCAGCGTATCCGGGACTGCATCCTACGAGCAGTACTTC
CDR3aa: CASSVSGTASYEQYF

j_gene: TRBJ2-1
abundance: many
v_gene: TRBV18
d_gene: TRBD1
CDR3nt: TGTGCCAGCTCACTTAGCCGGGACAGCTCCTACAATGAGCAGTTCTTC
CDR3aa: CASSLSRDSSYNEQFF

j_gene: TRBJ2-7
abundance: few
v_gene: TRBV29-1
d_gene: TRBD2
CDR3nt: TGCAGCGGTCGGGGGGGGACCTCCTACGAGCAGTACTTC
CDR3aa: CSGRGGTSYEQYF

j_gene: TRBJ1-1
abundance: few
v_gene: TRBV27
d_gene: TRBD1
CDR3nt: TGTGCCAGCAGTTTGGAGGGACAGGGAGTGTGGGAAGCTTTCTTT
CDR3aa: CASSLEGQGVWEAFF

j_gene: TRBJ1-5
abundance: few
v_gene: TRBV10-3
d_gene: NA
CDR3nt: TGTGCCATCAGTGAGTCGGGACTTATCAATCAGCCCCAGCATTTT
CDR3aa: CAISESGLINQPQHF

j_gene: TRBJ1-1
abundance: few
v_gene: TRBV7-9
d_gene: NA
CDR3nt: TGTGCCAGCAGCCCCTCGGACATTGAAGCTTTCTTT
CDR3aa: CASSPSDIEAFF

j_gene: TRBJ2-1
abundance: few
v_gene: TRBV7-2
d_gene: NA
CDR3nt: TGTGCCAGCAGCCCAGGGGACTACCTCAAATATGAGCAGTTCTTC
CDR3aa: CASSPGDYLKYEQFF

j_gene: TRBJ1-5
abundance: few
v_gene: TRBV20-1
d_gene: NA
CDR3nt: TGCAGTGCCGCGTGGAGCAATCAGCCCCAGCATTTT
CDR3aa: CSAAWSNQPQHF

j_gene: TRBJ2-1
abundance: NA
v_gene: TRBV9
d_gene: TRBD2
CDR3nt: TGTGCCAGCAGCGTTCTTAGCGGGAGCTACAATGAGCAGTTCTTC
CDR3aa: CASSVLSGSYNEQFF

j_gene: TRBJ2-1
abundance: NA
v_gene: TRBV27
d_gene: TRBD1
CDR3nt: TGTGCCAGCAGTTTAGTAGGGGGCGCGGTAAGCTCCTACAATGAGCAGTTCTTC
CDR3aa: CASSLVGGAVSSYNEQFF

j_gene: TRBJ2-7
abundance: NA
v_gene: TRBV21-1
d_gene: NA
CDR3nt: TGTGCCAGCAGCAAGCTTTCCTGCTCCTACGAGCAGTACTTC
CDR3aa: CASSKLSCSYEQYF

j_gene: TRBJ2-7
abundance: few
v_gene: TRBV6-5
d_gene: TRBD2
CDR3nt: TGTGCCAGCAGTTCGCAGGGACTAGCTTTGAACGAGCAGTACTTC
CDR3aa: CASSSQGLALNEQYF

j_gene: TRBJ2-7
abundance: once
v_gene: TRBV24-1
d_gene: TRBD2
CDR3nt: TGTGCCACCGCGTTAGCGGGAGGGCCGGATGAGCAGTACTTC
CDR3aa: CATALAGGPDEQYF

j_gene: TRBJ2-2
abundance: many
v_gene: TRBV5-5
d_gene: NA
CDR3nt: TGTGCCAGCAGCTTTTCACCGAACACCGGGGAGCTGTTTTTT
CDR3aa: CASSFSPNTGELFF

j_gene: TRBJ2-2
abundance: NA
v_gene: TRBV24-1
d_gene: TRBD1
CDR3nt: TGTGCCACCAGTGATGCGGGACAGGGGAACACCGGGGAGCTGTTTTTT
CDR3aa: CATSDAGQGNTGELFF

j_gene: TRBJ2-5
abundance: few
v_gene: TRBV5-1
d_gene: NA
CDR3nt: TGCGCCAGCAGCGGAGATCCGTACCAAGAGACCCAGTACTTC
CDR3aa: CASSGDPYQETQYF

j_gene: TRBJ2-2
abundance: NA
v_gene: TRBV19
d_gene: NA
CDR3nt: TGTGCCAGTAGTTGGTCGGGGAGTCCCGGGGAGCTGTTTTTT
CDR3aa: CASSWSGSPGELFF

j_gene: TRBJ2-7
abundance: few
v_gene: TRBV30
d_gene: NA
CDR3nt: TGTGCCTGGACTACAGGGAACGAGCAGTACTTC
CDR3aa: CAWTTGNEQYF

j_gene: TRBJ1-1
abundance: few
v_gene: TRBV7-3
d_gene: NA
CDR3nt: TGTGCCAGCAGCCAAAGGGAAACCGGAGGCACTGAAGCTTTCTTT
CDR3aa: CASSQRETGGTEAFF

j_gene: TRBJ2-7
abundance: few
v_gene: TRBV5-1
d_gene: TRBD2
CDR3nt: TGCGCCAGCAGCCTGTTCCCGCTAGCGGGAGGTAACGCGTCTAGCTACGAGCAGTACTTC
CDR3aa: CASSLFPLAGGNASSYEQYF

j_gene: TRBJ1-6
abundance: few
v_gene: TRBV12-5
d_gene: NA
CDR3nt: TGTGCTAGTGGTTTGGAAATACAGGGTCATTCACCCCTCCACTTT
CDR3aa: CASGLEIQGHSPLHF

j_gene: TRBJ1-1
abundance: few
v_gene: TRBV7-9
d_gene: NA
CDR3nt: TGTGCCAGCAGAGGGACCCCGACAGTTAACACTGAAGCTTTCTTT
CDR3aa: CASRGTPTVNTEAFF

j_gene: TRBJ2-7
abundance: NA
v_gene: TRBV20-1
d_gene: TRBD2
CDR3nt: TGCAGTGCTAGAAATATGGGGGAGGGCCTCTACGAGCAGTACTTC
CDR3aa: CSARNMGEGLYEQYF

j_gene: TRBJ1-2
abundance: NA
v_gene: TRBV25-1
d_gene: NA
CDR3nt: TGTGCCAGCAGTGAATTAAGGAGCGAGGGCTACACCTTC
CDR3aa: CASSELRSEGYTF